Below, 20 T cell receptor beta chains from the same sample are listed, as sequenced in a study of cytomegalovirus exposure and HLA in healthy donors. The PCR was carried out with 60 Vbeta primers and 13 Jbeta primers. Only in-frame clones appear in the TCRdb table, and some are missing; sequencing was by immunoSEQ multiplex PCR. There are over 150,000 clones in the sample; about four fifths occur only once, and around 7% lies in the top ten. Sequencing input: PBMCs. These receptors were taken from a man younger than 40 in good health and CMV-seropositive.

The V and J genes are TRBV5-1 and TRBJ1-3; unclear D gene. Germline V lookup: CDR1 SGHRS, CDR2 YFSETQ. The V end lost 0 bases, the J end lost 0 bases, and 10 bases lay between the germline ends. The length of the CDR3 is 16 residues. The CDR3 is CASSLAGRLSGNTIYF. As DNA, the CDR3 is TGCGCCAGCAGCTTGGCTGGGCGCCTCTCTGGAAACACCATATATTTT.

The CDR3 bases are TGCGCCAGCAGCTTCGGGGGTGCTCTAGAGACCCAGTACTTC. It encodes CASSFGGALETQYF. The chain has TRBV5-1 and TRBJ2-5, with TRBD2 as a possible D gene (6 bases). CDR3 length: 14 residues. With 2 bases removed from V and 4 bases from J, the gap between germline ends came to 12 bases. The V gene's germline CDR1 is SGHRS and CDR2 YFSETQ.

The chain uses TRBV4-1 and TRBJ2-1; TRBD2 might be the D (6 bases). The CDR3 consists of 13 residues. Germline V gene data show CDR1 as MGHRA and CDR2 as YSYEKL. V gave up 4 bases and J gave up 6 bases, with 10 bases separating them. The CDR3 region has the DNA TGCGCCAGCAGCCCTGGGACTGTCAATGAGCAGTTCTTC. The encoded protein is CASSPGTVNEQFF.

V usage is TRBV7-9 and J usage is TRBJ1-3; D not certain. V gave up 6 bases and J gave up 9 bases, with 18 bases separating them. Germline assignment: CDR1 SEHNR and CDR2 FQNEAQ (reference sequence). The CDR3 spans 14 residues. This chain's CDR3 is CASRTDGEIGTIYF. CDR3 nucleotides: TGTGCCAGCAGAACAGATGGCGAGATTGGCACCATATATTTT.

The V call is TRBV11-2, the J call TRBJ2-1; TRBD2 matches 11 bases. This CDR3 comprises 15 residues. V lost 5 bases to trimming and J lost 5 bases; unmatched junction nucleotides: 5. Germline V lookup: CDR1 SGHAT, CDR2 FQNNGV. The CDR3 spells CASSGPGLADNEQFF. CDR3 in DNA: TGTGCCAGCAGCGGTCCGGGACTAGCGGACAATGAGCAGTTCTTC.

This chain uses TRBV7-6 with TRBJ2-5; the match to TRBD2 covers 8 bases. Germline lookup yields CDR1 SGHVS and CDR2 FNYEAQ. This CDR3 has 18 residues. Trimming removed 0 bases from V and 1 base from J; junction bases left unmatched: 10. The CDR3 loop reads CASSLARLASPLQETQYF. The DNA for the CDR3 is TGTGCCAGCAGCTTAGCACGACTAGCGAGTCCACTCCAAGAGACCCAGTACTTC.

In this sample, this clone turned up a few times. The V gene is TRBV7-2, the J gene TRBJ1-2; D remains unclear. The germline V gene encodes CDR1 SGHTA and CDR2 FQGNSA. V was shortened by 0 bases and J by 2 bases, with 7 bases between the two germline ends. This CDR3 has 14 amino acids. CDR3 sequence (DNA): TGTGCCAGCAGCTTAGCGGCGGAGAACTATGGCTACACCTTC. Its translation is CASSLAAENYGYTF.

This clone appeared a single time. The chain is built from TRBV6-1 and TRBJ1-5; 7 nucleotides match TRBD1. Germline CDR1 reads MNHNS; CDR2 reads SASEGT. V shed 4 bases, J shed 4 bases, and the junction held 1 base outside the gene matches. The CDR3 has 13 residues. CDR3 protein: CASSARGNQPQHF. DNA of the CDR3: TGTGCCAGCAGTGCCAGGGGGAATCAGCCCCAGCATTTT.

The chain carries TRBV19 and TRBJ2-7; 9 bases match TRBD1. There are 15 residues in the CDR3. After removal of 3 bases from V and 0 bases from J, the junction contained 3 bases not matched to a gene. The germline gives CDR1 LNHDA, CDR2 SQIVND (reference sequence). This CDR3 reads CASSMEGQGSYEQYF. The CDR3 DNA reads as TGTGCCAGTAGTATGGAGGGACAGGGCTCCTACGAGCAGTACTTC.

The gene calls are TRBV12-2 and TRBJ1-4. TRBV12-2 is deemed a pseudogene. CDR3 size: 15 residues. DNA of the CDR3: TGTGCAAGTCGTCATCGTGGGGGGGTGCACGAAAAACTGTTTTTT. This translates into CASRHRGGVHEKLFF.

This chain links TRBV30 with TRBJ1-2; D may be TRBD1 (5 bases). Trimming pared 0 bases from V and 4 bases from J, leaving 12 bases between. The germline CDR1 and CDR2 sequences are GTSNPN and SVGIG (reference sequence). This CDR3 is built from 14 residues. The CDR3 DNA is TGTGCCTGGAGTGTAAACGTGGGGCCCTATGGCTACACCTTC. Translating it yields CAWSVNVGPYGYTF.

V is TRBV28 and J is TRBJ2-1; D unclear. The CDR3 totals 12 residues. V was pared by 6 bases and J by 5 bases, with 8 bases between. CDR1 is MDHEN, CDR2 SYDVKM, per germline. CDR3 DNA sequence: TGTGCCAGCAGGACTGGTAACAATGAGCAGTTCTTC. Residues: CASRTGNNEQFF.

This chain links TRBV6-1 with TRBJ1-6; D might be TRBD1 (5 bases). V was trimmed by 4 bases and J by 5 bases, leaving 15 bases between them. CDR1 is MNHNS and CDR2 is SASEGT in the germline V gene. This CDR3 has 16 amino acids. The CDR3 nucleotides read TGTGCCAGCAGTGCCCTCGTCCGGGGGGATAATTCACCCCTCCACTTT. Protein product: CASSALVRGDNSPLHF.

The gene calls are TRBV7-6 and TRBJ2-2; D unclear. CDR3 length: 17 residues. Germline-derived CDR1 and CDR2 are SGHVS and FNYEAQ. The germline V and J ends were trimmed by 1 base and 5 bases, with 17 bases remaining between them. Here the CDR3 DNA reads TGTGCCAGCAGCTTAGAGCTTAAAGCACTCCCGACCGGGGAGCTGTTTTTT. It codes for CASSLELKALPTGELFF.

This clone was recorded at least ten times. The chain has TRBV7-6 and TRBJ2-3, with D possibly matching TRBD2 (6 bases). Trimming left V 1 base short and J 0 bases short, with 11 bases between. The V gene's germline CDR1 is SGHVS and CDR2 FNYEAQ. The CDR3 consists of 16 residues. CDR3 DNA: TGTGCCAGCAGCTTAGGAGGACTAATGAGCACAGATACGCAGTATTTT. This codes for CASSLGGLMSTDTQYF.

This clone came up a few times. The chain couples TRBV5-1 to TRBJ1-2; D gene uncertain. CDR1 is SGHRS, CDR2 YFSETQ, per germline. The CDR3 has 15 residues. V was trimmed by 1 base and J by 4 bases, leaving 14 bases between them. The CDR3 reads CASSLNSRRTYGYTF. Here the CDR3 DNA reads TGCGCCAGCAGCTTGAACAGCCGAAGAACCTATGGCTACACCTTC. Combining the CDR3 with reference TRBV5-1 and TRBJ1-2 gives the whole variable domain KAGVTQTPRYLIKTRGQQVTLSCSPISGHRSVSWYQQTPGQGLQFLFEYFSETQRNKGNFPGRFSGRQFSNSRSEMNVSTLELGDSALYLCASSLNSRRTYGYTFGSGTRLTVV.

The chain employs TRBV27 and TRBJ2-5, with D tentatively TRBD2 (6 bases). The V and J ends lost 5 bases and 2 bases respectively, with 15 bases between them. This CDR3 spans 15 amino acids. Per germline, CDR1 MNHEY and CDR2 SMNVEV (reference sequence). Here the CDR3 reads CASSDEDGTQETQYF. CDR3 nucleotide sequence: TGTGCCAGCAGTGACGAGGACGGGACTCAAGAGACCCAGTACTTC.

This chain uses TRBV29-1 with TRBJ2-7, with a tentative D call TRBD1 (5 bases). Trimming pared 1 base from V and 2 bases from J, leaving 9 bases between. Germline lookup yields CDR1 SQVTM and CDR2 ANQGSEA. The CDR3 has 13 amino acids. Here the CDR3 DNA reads TGCAGCGTTGAAGTACAGGACACCTACGAGCAGTACTTC. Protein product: CSVEVQDTYEQYF.

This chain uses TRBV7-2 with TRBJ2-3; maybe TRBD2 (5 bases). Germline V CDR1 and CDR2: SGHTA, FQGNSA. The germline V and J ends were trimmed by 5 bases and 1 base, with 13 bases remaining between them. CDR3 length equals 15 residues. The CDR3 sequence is CASSPGGRGTDTQYF. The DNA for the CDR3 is TGTGCCAGCAGCCCGGGTGGGAGAGGCACAGATACGCAGTATTTT.

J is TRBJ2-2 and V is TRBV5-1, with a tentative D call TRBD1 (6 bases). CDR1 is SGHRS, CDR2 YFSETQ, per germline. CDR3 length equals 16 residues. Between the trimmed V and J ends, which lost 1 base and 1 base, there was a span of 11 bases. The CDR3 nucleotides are TGCGCCAGCAGCTTGTTAGGACAGCTGAACACCGGGGAGCTGTTTTTT. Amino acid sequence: CASSLLGQLNTGELFF.